This T cell receptor (beta chain) was identified in a study of cytomegalovirus exposure and HLA in healthy donors. The CDR3 has 15 amino acids. Germline CDR1 is LNHDA and CDR2 is SQIVND (reference sequence). V shed 8 bases and J shed 7 bases, with 20 bases lying between them. Notes on this clone: Its target is not known.

Findings of the study overall: Later on, a genetic analysis was performed. It linked a missense variant in DCLRE1C with V- and J-gene trimming of TCR beta. Available immune exposure information covered CMV serostatus only. It was reported in a later analysis that an Asian-associated ancestry cluster showed fewer N-insertions than the roughly 670-donor mean.

Use of 60 Vbeta and 13 Jbeta primers characterized the PCR. TCRdb keeps only in-frame clones here, not all; method: immunoSEQ multiplex PCR. This sample has over 150,000 clones, with around 69% found just once. Each donor's status was that of a healthy bone marrow donor. Sequencing input: PBMCs. The chain combines TRBV19 with TRBJ1-4; TRBD1 is a possible D gene (6 bases). The sequence derives from a woman aged 30 to 39 in good health and CMV-seronegative. As DNA, the CDR3 is TGTGCCAGTCGACCCGATGCGGGGGCTAGTGAAAAACTGTTTTTT. This codes for CASRPDAGASEKLFF.